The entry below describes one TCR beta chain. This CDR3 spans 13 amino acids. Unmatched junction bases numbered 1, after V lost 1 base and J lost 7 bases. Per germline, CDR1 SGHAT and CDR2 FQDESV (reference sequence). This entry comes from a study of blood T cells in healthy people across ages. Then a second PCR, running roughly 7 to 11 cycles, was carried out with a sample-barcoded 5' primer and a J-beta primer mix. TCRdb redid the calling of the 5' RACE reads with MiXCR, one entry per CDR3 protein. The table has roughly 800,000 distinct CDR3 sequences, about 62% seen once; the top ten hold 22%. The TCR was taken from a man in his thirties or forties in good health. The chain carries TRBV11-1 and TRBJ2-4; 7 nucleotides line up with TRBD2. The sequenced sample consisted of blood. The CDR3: CASSLETSNIQYF. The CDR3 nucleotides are TGTGCCAGCAGCTTAGAGACTAGCAACATTCAGTACTTC.